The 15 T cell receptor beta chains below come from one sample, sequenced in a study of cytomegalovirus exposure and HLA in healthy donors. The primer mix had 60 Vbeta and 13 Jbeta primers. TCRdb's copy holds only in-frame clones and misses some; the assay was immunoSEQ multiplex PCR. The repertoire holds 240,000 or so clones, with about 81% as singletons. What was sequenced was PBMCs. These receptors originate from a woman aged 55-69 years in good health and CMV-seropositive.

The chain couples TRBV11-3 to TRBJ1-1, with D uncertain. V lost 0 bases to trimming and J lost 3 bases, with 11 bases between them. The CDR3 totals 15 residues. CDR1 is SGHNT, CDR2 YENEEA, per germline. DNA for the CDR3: TGTGCCAGCAGCTTAGATGCCAGATCCGACACTGAAGCTTTCTTT. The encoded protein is CASSLDARSDTEAFF.

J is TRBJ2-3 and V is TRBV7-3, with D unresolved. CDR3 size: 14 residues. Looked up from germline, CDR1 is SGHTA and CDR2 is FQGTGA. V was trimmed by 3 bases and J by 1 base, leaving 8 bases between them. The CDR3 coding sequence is TGTGCCAGCAGCTTGAATCGCGGCACAGATACGCAGTATTTT. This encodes CASSLNRGTDTQYF.

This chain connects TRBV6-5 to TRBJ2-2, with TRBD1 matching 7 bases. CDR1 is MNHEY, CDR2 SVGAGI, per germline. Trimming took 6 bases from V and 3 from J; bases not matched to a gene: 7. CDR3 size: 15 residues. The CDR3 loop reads CASRVQGSYTGELFF. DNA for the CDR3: TGTGCCAGCAGGGTACAGGGGTCTTACACCGGGGAGCTGTTTTTT.

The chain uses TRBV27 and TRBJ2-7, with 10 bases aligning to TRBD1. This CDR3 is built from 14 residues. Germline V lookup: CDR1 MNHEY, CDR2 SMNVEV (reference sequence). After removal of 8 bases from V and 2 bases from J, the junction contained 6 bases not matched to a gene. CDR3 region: CASAVGQGAYEQYF. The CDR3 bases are TGTGCCAGCGCGGTCGGACAGGGGGCCTACGAGCAGTACTTC.

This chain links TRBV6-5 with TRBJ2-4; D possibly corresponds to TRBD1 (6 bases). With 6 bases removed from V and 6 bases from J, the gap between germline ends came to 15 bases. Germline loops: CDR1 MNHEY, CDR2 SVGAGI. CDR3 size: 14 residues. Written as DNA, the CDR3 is TGTGCCAGCAGGCCAGGGGTTGGGGCAAACATTCAGTACTTC. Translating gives CASRPGVGANIQYF.

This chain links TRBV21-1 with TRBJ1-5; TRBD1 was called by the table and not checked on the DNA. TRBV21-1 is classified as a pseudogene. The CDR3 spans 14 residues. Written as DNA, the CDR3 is TGTGCCAGCCCGGACAGGGGGTCCCGCCAGCCCCAGCATTTT. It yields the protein CASPDRGSRQPQHF.

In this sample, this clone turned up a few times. The CDR3 nucleotides read TGCGCCAGCAGCTTGAGTGACATGAACACTGAAGCTTTCTTT. This translates into CASSLSDMNTEAFF. The V and J genes are TRBV5-1 and TRBJ1-1; D is unresolved. Germline V gene sequence: CDR1 SGHRS, CDR2 YFSETQ. The germline V and J ends were trimmed by 1 base and 0 bases, with 7 bases remaining between them. This CDR3 spans 14 amino acids.

DNA for the CDR3: TGTGCCAGCTCACCACCGGCCGGGGCCAACGTCCTGACTTTC. This encodes CASSPPAGANVLTF. The chain employs TRBV18 and TRBJ2-6; D is undetermined. Looked up from germline, CDR1 is KGHSH and CDR2 is LQKENI. This CDR3 has 14 amino acids. The V end lost 0 bases, the J end lost 4 bases, and 4 bases lay between the germline ends.

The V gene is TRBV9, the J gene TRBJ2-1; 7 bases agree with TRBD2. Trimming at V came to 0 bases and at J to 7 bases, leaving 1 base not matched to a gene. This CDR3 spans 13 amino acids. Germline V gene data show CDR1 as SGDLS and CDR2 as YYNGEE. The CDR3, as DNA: TGTGCCAGCAGCGTAGTAGCGGGTAATGAGCAGTTCTTC. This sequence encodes CASSVVAGNEQFF.

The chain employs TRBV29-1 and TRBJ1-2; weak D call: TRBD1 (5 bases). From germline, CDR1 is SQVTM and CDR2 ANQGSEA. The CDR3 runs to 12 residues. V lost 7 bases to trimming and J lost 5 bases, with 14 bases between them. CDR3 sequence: CSGGGELYGYTF. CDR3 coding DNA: TGCAGCGGTGGGGGGGAGCTTTATGGCTACACCTTC.

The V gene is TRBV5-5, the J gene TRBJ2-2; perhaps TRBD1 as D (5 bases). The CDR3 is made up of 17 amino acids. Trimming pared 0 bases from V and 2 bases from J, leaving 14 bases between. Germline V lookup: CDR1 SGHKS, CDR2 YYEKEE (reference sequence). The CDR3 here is CASSLGGNLINTGELFF. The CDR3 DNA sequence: TGTGCCAGCAGCTTGGGGGGCAACTTGATTAACACCGGGGAGCTGTTTTTT.

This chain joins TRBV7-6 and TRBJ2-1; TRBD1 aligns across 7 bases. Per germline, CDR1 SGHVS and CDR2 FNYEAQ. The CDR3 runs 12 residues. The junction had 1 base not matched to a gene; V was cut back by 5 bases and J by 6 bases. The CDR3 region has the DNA TGTGCCAGCAGCGACAGGGCCAATGAGCAGTTCTTC. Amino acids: CASSDRANEQFF.

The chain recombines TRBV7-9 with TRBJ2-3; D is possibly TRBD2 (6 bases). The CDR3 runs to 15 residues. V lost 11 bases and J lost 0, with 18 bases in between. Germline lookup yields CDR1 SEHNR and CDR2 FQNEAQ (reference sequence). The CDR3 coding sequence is TGTGCCTCCAAGCCGCTAGCGTCGAGCACAGATACGCAGTATTTT. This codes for CASKPLASSTDTQYF.

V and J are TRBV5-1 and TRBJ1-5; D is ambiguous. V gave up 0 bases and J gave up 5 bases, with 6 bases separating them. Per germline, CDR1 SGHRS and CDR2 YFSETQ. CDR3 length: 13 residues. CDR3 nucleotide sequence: TGCGCCAGCAGCTTGGCTCCAGATCAGCCCCAGCATTTT. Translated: CASSLAPDQPQHF.

CDR3 sequence reads: CASSPLDTIYF. CDR3 DNA: TGTGCCAGCAGTCCACTAGACACCATATATTTT. The chain has TRBV6-5 and TRBJ1-3; no definite D call. The CDR3 runs 11 residues. Trimming stripped 5 bases from V and 8 bases from J, with 7 bases between. CDR1 and CDR2 (germline): MNHEY, SVGAGI.